This TCR beta chain derives from a study of T cells expressing NK-cell markers. For each CDR3 protein, TCRdb gives one entry from its re-call of the 5' RACE reads, without DNA. This table lists 350,000 to 450,000 distinct CDR3 sequences. The sequence derives from a man aged 18 to 70 in good health. Sequenced material: blood T cells: a sorted CD56 or NKG2C T cell subset, CD4+ or CD8+ T cells, or bulk PBMC T cells (not recorded which).

The CDR3 spells CASSTPGGFGIQYF. This sequence joins TRBV9 and TRBJ2-4; TCRdb lists TRBD1, though no DNA is available to test this call. The CDR3 loop spans 14 amino acids. Germline V gene data show CDR1 as SGDLS and CDR2 as YYNGEE.